This T cell receptor (beta chain) was recorded in a study of blood T cell repertoires in COVID-19. Residents of approximately 25 US areas, aged roughly 18 to 89 years, made up the participants. Cohort 3 recovered donors had two negative PCRs, clearance, or symptom resolution. In the study's own analysis: Reference gene primers were amplified, and this amplification served to estimate nucleated cell counts. Produced via immunoSEQ multiplex PCR; TCRdb's table is partial and in-frame only. V and J calls plus clone size are reproduced from that table; the DNA served to infer D and trimming. The sample lists hundreds of thousands of clones, roughly 90% occurring once. This clone occurred a few times. This CDR3 comprises 13 residues. The V gene's germline CDR1 is ENHRY and CDR2 SYGVKD. The V and J ends lost 10 bases and 2 bases respectively, with 15 bases between them.

The V call is TRBV10-3, the J call TRBJ2-7, with D perhaps TRBD2 (6 bases). The sequenced sample was PBMCs or T cells enriched from blood (not recorded which). The source is a woman aged 40 to 50 who had recovered from COVID-19. CDR3 nucleotides: TGTGCCACCCAGGAGGGGATCACCTACGAGCAGTACTTC. It translates to CATQEGITYEQYF.